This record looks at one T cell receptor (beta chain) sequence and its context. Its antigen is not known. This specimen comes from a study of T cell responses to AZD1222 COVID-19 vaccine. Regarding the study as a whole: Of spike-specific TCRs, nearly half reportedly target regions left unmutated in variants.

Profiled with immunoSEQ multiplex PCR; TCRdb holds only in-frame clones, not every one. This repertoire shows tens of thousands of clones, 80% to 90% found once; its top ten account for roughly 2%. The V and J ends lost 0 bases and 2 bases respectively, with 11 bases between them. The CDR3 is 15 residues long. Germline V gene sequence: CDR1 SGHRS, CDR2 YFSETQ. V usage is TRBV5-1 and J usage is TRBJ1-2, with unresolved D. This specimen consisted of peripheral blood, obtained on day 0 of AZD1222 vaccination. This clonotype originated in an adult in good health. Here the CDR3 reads CASSLASEVNYGYTF. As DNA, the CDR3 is TGCGCCAGCAGCTTGGCCTCGGAGGTAAACTATGGCTACACCTTC.